This entry lists 32 T cell receptor beta chains sequenced from one sample in a study of a mutant IDH1 vaccine in newly diagnosed glioma. What these receptors recognize is not known. Time point indicated: week 47, end of study. Mutant IDH1 20-mer peptide, at 300 ug, made up each vaccine dose, with topical imiquimod. Produced via immunoSEQ multiplex PCR; TCRdb's table is partial and in-frame only. The table shows 25,000 or so clones, with roughly 84% occurring only once. The sequencing here drew on PBMCs, taken from a glioma patient whose treatment included an IDH1 peptide vaccine. The receptors derive from a man aged 35 to 55 with glioma.

This chain joins TRBV9 and TRBJ2-7; TRBD2 matches 9 bases. With 0 bases clipped from V and 3 bases from J, the junction kept 4 bases outside the gene matches. CDR3 length: 15 amino acids. Germline V gives CDR1 SGDLS, CDR2 YYNGEE. CDR3: CASSVAASGNYEQYF. DNA for the CDR3: TGTGCCAGCAGCGTAGCTGCTAGCGGGAACTACGAGCAGTACTTC.

This chain links TRBV15 with TRBJ2-1; 10 bases agree with TRBD1. Unmatched junction bases numbered 4, after V lost 2 bases and J lost 3 bases. Germline CDR1 and CDR2: LNHNV and YYDKDF (reference sequence). There are 16 residues in the CDR3. CDR3 coding DNA: TGTGCCACCAGCAGACTAGGACAGGGGGGCTACAATGAGCAGTTCTTC. Encoded protein: CATSRLGQGGYNEQFF.

The chain uses TRBV7-9 and TRBJ2-7, with 8 bases fitting TRBD2. Germline V gene data show CDR1 as SEHNR and CDR2 as FQNEAQ (reference sequence). The CDR3 is 17 amino acids. After removal of 5 bases from V and 0 bases from J, the junction contained 12 bases not matched to a gene. The CDR3 bases are TGTGCCAGCAGCCCTCGGTGGGAGCGGGAGAGCTCCTACGAGCAGTACTTC. Residues: CASSPRWERESSYEQYF.

The chain links TRBV19 to TRBJ2-2; maybe TRBD2 (6 bases). V lost 9 bases and J 4 bases, leaving 15 bases between the germline ends. The germline V gene has CDR1 LNHDA and CDR2 SQIVND (reference sequence). This CDR3 has 14 amino acids. Written as DNA, the CDR3 is TGTGCCAGCGCGACCAGAGCGGGCACCGGGGAGCTGTTTTTT. Translated, it gives CASATRAGTGELFF.

The rearrangement links TRBV10-3 to TRBJ1-5; no reliable D call. V dropped 8 bases and J dropped 0 bases, with 11 bases sitting between them. CDR1 is ENHRY and CDR2 is SYGVKD in the germline V gene. This CDR3 is built from 14 residues. CDR3 bases: TGTGCCATCCAGTCCGAGAATAGCAATCAGCCCCAGCATTTT. Amino acids: CAIQSENSNQPQHF.

The chain links TRBV6-5 to TRBJ2-5, with 7 bases lining up with TRBD1. This CDR3 region has 12 residues. V was clipped by 6 bases and J by 6 bases; unmatched bases: 4. The germline CDR1 and CDR2 sequences are MNHEY and SVGAGI. CDR3 coding DNA: TGTGCCAGCAGCGACAGGGTAAAGACCCAGTACTTC. Protein product: CASSDRVKTQYF.

V and J are TRBV6-5 and TRBJ2-5; either TRBD1 or TRBD2 may fit D (6 bases each). There are 14 residues in the CDR3. V was pared by 1 base and J by 7 bases, with 13 bases between. CDR1 and CDR2 from the germline V gene are MNHEY and SVGAGI. The CDR3 here is CASSYYSQGGTQYF. CDR3 nucleotide sequence: TGTGCCAGCAGTTACTACTCACAGGGAGGGACCCAGTACTTC.

The genes are TRBV4-1 and TRBJ2-7; tentatively, D is TRBD1 (6 bases). V dropped 0 bases and J dropped 5 bases, with 14 bases sitting between them. Germline V gene sequence: CDR1 MGHRA, CDR2 YSYEKL. The CDR3 is 15 amino acids. The DNA of the CDR3 is TGCGCCAGCAGCCAAGACCCACAGGGATCGGACGAGCAGTACTTC. Encoded protein: CASSQDPQGSDEQYF.

The sample holds one count of this clone. The rearrangement uses TRBV29-1 and TRBJ1-2, with unresolved D. The ends were cut back, 1 base at V and 5 bases at J, with 5 bases in the middle. Germline V gives CDR1 SQVTM, CDR2 ANQGSEA. The CDR3 covers 11 residues. The CDR3: CSVEGPYGYTF. In DNA form, the CDR3 reads TGCAGCGTTGAAGGACCATATGGCTACACCTTC.

This clone was observed once. The chain joins TRBV7-6 to TRBJ1-2; 7 positions match TRBD1. Trimming took 1 base from V and 4 from J; bases not matched to a gene: 6. CDR3 length: 15 amino acids. Germline assignment: CDR1 SGHVS and CDR2 FNYEAQ. The CDR3 loop is CASSLGSGTAYGYTF. DNA of the CDR3: TGTGCCAGCAGCTTAGGATCCGGGACAGCCTATGGCTACACCTTC.

V and J are TRBV6-5 and TRBJ2-5, with D possibly TRBD1 on 6 matching bases. Per the germline V gene, CDR1 is MNHEY and CDR2 is SVGAGI. V lost 6 bases, J lost 5 bases, and 10 bases lay in between. CDR3 length: 12 residues. CDR3 nucleotides: TGTGCCAGCAGCGGACAGCTGGAGACCCAGTACTTC. It specifies CASSGQLETQYF.

The chain is built from TRBV13 and TRBJ2-2; 8 bases align to TRBD2. The V gene's germline CDR1 is PRHDT and CDR2 FYEKMQ (reference sequence). Trimming cost V 2 bases and J 6 bases; bases outside gene matches: 8. The CDR3 is 16 residues long. CDR3 in DNA: TGTGCCAGCAGCTTACCGGGACTAGAAAGGTCCGGGGAGCTGTTTTTT. It is translated as CASSLPGLERSGELFF.

The V gene is TRBV19, the J gene TRBJ2-2; the D gene is possibly TRBD2 (6 bases). V was shortened by 1 base and J by 5 bases, with 17 bases between the two germline ends. The CDR3 length is 17 residues. Germline CDR1 and CDR2: LNHDA and SQIVND (reference sequence). CDR3 sequence (DNA): TGTGCCAGTAGTATAGTCGGAAGAAGCGGGTTTACCGGGGAGCTGTTTTTT. This codes for CASSIVGRSGFTGELFF.

The count of this clone is one. The rearrangement links TRBV6-1 to TRBJ1-4; D call uncertain. This CDR3 region has 14 residues. Trimming pared 6 bases from V and 3 bases from J, leaving 11 bases between. Germline loops: CDR1 MNHNS, CDR2 SASEGT. CDR3 DNA: TGTGCCAGCAGGCGCGGGCAAGCTAATGAAAAACTGTTTTTT. Protein product: CASRRGQANEKLFF.

The V gene is TRBV14, the J gene TRBJ2-2; no reliable D call. The V end lost 2 bases, the J end lost 0 bases, and 1 base lay between the germline ends. Germline V gene sequence: CDR1 SGHDN, CDR2 FVKESK. The CDR3 sequence is 13 residues long. CDR3 in amino acids: CASSQTNTGELFF. The CDR3 nucleotides are TGTGCCAGCAGCCAAACGAACACCGGGGAGCTGTTTTTT.

The chain has TRBV7-9 and TRBJ1-2; D not resolved. The V end lost 1 base, the J end lost 6 bases, and 9 bases lay between the germline ends. The CDR3 sequence is 13 residues long. CDR1 SEHNR and CDR2 FQNEAQ come from the germline V gene (reference sequence). CDR3 nucleotides: TGTGCCAGCAGCTTAGGAGGGTTGGATGGCTACACCTTC. This codes for CASSLGGLDGYTF.

The gene calls are TRBV5-7 and TRBJ2-7; TRBD1 is a possible D gene (6 bases). TRBV5-7 is an open reading frame whose function is uncertain. V was clipped by 2 bases and J by 0 bases, with 12 bases between them. The CDR3 is 15 residues long. CDR3 sequence (DNA): TGTGCCAGCAGCTTTCCAGGGGCTACCTCCTACGAGCAGTACTTC. Translating gives CASSFPGATSYEQYF.

V is TRBV27 and J is TRBJ2-7; D unclear. CDR1 and CDR2 from the germline V gene are MNHEY and SMNVEV (reference sequence). This CDR3 contains 13 residues. Between the trimmed V and J ends, which lost 1 base and 4 bases, there was a span of 8 bases. The CDR3 here is CASSLFLGYEQYF. In DNA form, the CDR3 reads TGTGCCAGCAGTTTATTTCTCGGTTACGAGCAGTACTTC.

For the CDR3, the DNA is TGTGCCACCAGCGGACCGAGACAGCCCCAGCATTTT. Protein: CATSGPRQPQHF. The V call is TRBV15, the J call TRBJ1-5; D not resolved. V was trimmed by 5 bases and J by 7 bases, leaving 9 bases between them. This CDR3 comprises 12 residues. Germline CDR1 reads LNHNV; CDR2 reads YYDKDF (reference sequence).

This chain joins TRBV5-6 and TRBJ2-1; D unclear. V was trimmed by 3 bases and J by 2 bases, leaving 15 bases between them. The CDR3 loop spans 16 amino acids. From germline, CDR1 is SGHDT and CDR2 YYEEEE. The CDR3 bases are TGTGCCAGCAGCTGGCAGTTAGCCGACGCCTACAATGAGCAGTTCTTC. It yields the protein CASSWQLADAYNEQFF.

The rearrangement links TRBV11-2 to TRBJ2-7; 8 nucleotides agree with TRBD2. V shed 5 bases and J 0 bases; nucleotides not matched to a gene: 15. The CDR3 is 18 residues long. Looked up from germline, CDR1 is SGHAT and CDR2 is FQNNGV. CDR3 sequence (DNA): TGTGCCAGCAGCAAAACTTTTACTAGCGGCTCGAGCTCCTACGAGCAGTACTTC. Its protein is CASSKTFTSGSSSYEQYF.

CDR3 in amino acids: CASNRDSLPLSSTDTQYF. In DNA form, the CDR3 reads TGTGCCAGTAACCGGGACTCCCTACCGCTCTCTAGCACAGATACGCAGTATTTT. The chain joins TRBV19 to TRBJ2-3, with a possible D match to TRBD2 (6 bases). Germline V CDR1 and CDR2: LNHDA, SQIVND (reference sequence). The CDR3 sequence is 18 residues long. V gave up 7 bases and J gave up 0 bases, with 23 bases separating them.

J is TRBJ2-2 and V is TRBV12-5; D not certain. V shed 1 base and J shed 1 base, with 7 bases lying between them. The CDR3 sequence is 15 residues long. Germline values: CDR1 LGHNT, CDR2 FRNRAP. The CDR3 DNA follows: TGTGCTAGTGGTTTGGGGCACGGGAACACCGGGGAGCTGTTTTTT. The encoded protein is CASGLGHGNTGELFF.

A single count supports this clone. This chain uses TRBV15 with TRBJ2-7; D gene uncertain. The length of the CDR3 is 14 residues. Trimming took off 0 bases at V and 0 bases at J, with 6 bases between the two ends. Germline V gene data show CDR1 as LNHNV and CDR2 as YYDKDF (reference sequence). The CDR3 loop is CATSRDRSSYEQYF. CDR3 nucleotide sequence: TGTGCCACCAGCAGAGACCGGAGCTCCTACGAGCAGTACTTC.

The rearrangement links TRBV5-1 to TRBJ2-5; D is ambiguous. Looked up from germline, CDR1 is SGHRS and CDR2 is YFSETQ. This CDR3 spans 13 amino acids. V was cut by 0 bases and J by 5 bases, with 8 bases left in between. This chain's CDR3 is CASSLVAEETQYF. The CDR3 DNA is TGCGCCAGCAGCTTGGTGGCGGAGGAGACCCAGTACTTC.

A single count supports this clone. The V gene is TRBV19, the J gene TRBJ2-7, with 8 bases aligning to TRBD1. The trim removed 6 bases at V and 4 bases at J, leaving 2 bases unmatched. This CDR3 comprises 12 residues. The V gene's germline CDR1 is LNHDA and CDR2 SQIVND (reference sequence). CDR3 nucleotides: TGTGCCAGTAGGCAGGGGGCTTACGAGCAGTACTTC. Protein sequence: CASRQGAYEQYF.

The V gene is TRBV10-3, the J gene TRBJ1-2, with D possibly TRBD1 on 6 matching bases. V lost 4 bases and J lost 1, with 7 bases in between. This CDR3 contains 13 residues. Germline CDR1 and CDR2: ENHRY and SYGVKD. CDR3 loop: CAISGQVNYGYTF. CDR3 coding DNA: TGTGCCATCAGTGGACAGGTTAACTATGGCTACACCTTC.

V and J are TRBV5-1 and TRBJ2-1; 8 bases align to TRBD1. J lost 0 bases, V lost 4 bases, and 3 bases had no gene match. Germline CDR1 SGHRS, CDR2 YFSETQ. The CDR3 is 15 residues long. CDR3 nucleotides: TGCGCCAGCAGCCTTGGACAGGGCTCCTACAATGAGCAGTTCTTC. Protein product: CASSLGQGSYNEQFF.

J is TRBJ2-1 and V is TRBV5-8; the match to TRBD2 covers 7 bases. The CDR3 is made up of 15 amino acids. V lost 5 bases, J lost 4 bases, and 9 bases stayed unmatched. The germline V gene has CDR1 SGHTS and CDR2 YDEGEE. Here the CDR3 DNA reads TGTGCCAGCAGTCGAGCGGGACTGGGATACAATGAGCAGTTCTTC. Translated, it gives CASSRAGLGYNEQFF. The full variable domain, with the rest looked up from reference TRBV5-8 and TRBJ2-1, is EAGVTQSPTHLIKTRGQQATLRCSPISGHTSVYWYQQALGLGLQFLLWYDEGEERNRGNFPPRFSGRQFPNYSSELNVNALELEDSALYLCASSRAGLGYNEQFFGPGTRLTVL.

The V gene is TRBV28, the J gene TRBJ1-2, with D hard to call. CDR1 is MDHEN, CDR2 SYDVKM, per germline. The CDR3 sequence is 13 residues long. Trimming shortened V by 1 base and J by 7 bases, and 10 bases separated the two germline ends. The CDR3 region has the DNA TGTGCCAGCAGTTTATTCGGGCACGGTGGCTACACCTTC. It translates to CASSLFGHGGYTF.

The V and J genes are TRBV7-7 and TRBJ2-5, with D uncertain. Trimming stripped 9 bases from V and 2 bases from J, with 10 bases between. Germline lookup yields CDR1 SSHAT and CDR2 FNYEAQ (reference sequence). The CDR3 covers 12 residues. CDR3 residues: CASTDGQETQYF. CDR3 in DNA: TGTGCCAGTACCGACGGTCAAGAGACCCAGTACTTC.

CDR3 coding DNA: TGTGCCATTGCGGGGACAGGGGTCCTATACAATGAGCAGTTCTTC. It codes for CAIAGTGVLYNEQFF. V gene TRBV10-3 combines with J gene TRBJ2-1; 10 bases agree with TRBD1. CDR1 ENHRY and CDR2 SYGVKD come from the germline V gene. V was pared by 9 bases and J by 4 bases, with 9 bases of the junction left unmatched. The CDR3 length is 15 residues.